One and the same sample provided the 5 T cell receptor beta chains below, sequenced in a study of T cells in Graves' hyperthyroidism and ophthalmopathy (dated by TCRdb to between 2018 and 2021). Library construction relied on multiplex PCR. The sample was run on an Illumina HiSeq 2000. The TCR beta CDR3 regions were amplified from the RNA transcripts. The first round of RT-PCR for the TCR CDR3 was performed with the HTBI primer set and the Qiagen OneStep RT-PCR kit. The public reads were run again by TCRdb, first through fastp at Q25 and then through MiXCR, and only productive beta chains were kept. Rows are unified per CDR3 protein, each entry keeping the most common DNA and genes. Recorded for this sample are approximately 360,000 distinct CDR3 sequences; around 25% of them occurred a single time. Around 70% of the sample rests with the top ten. The sample comprised blood. The receptors derive from a middle-aged man with Graves' hyperthyroidism.

The chain carries TRBV29-1 and TRBJ2-7; TRBD1 matches at 10 bases. Trimming removed 7 bases from V and 3 bases from J; junction bases left unmatched: 0. Germline loops: CDR1 SQVTM, CDR2 ANQGSEA. The CDR3 extends over 11 amino acids. CDR3 amino acids: CSGTGGYEQYF. The DNA for the CDR3 is TGCAGCGGGACAGGGGGCTACGAGCAGTACTTC.

The chain joins TRBV12-5 to TRBJ2-3, with D perhaps matching TRBD1 (6 bases). Trimming left V 0 bases short and J 2 bases short, with 18 bases between. The CDR3 covers 18 residues. Germline V gene lookup returns CDR1 LGHNT and CDR2 FRNRAP. The CDR3 protein is CASGLVVVGQLNTDTQYF. CDR3 in DNA: TGTGCTAGTGGTTTGGTAGTAGTAGGACAGCTTAACACAGATACGCAGTATTTT.

The J gene is TRBJ1-4, the V gene TRBV7-9, with TRBD1 as a possible D gene (6 bases). V lost 1 base and J 4 bases, leaving 10 bases between the germline ends. The CDR3 length is 15 residues. Looked up from germline, CDR1 is SEHNR and CDR2 is FQNEAQ (reference sequence). The chain's CDR3 is CASSLEPRGNEKLFF. DNA of the CDR3: TGTGCCAGCAGCTTAGAACCCAGGGGTAATGAAAAACTGTTTTTT. Drawing the rest from reference TRBV7-9 and TRBJ1-4, the complete variable domain is DTGVSQNPRHKITKRGQNVTFRCDPISEHNRLYWYRQTLGQGPEFLTYFQNEAQLEKSRLLSDRFSAERPKGSFSTLEIQRTEQGDSAMYLCASSLEPRGNEKLFFGSGTQLSVL.

V and J are TRBV3-1 and TRBJ2-7, with 7 bases fitting TRBD2. This CDR3 comprises 16 residues. After removal of 4 bases from V and 2 bases from J, the junction contained 11 bases not matched to a gene. Germline lookup yields CDR1 LGHDT and CDR2 YNNKEL (reference sequence). The CDR3 reads CASSRSAGAWPYEQYF. Written as DNA, the CDR3 is TGTGCCAGCAGCCGATCTGCGGGAGCATGGCCCTACGAGCAGTACTTC.

The chain has TRBV6-4 and TRBJ1-5; 9 positions agree with TRBD1. The V segment lost 5 bases and the J segment 7 bases; nucleotides outside the gene matches: 6. Germline assignment: CDR1 MRHNA and CDR2 SNTAGT. This CDR3 region has 14 residues. CDR3 in amino acids: CASSYPTGGQPQHF. CDR3 coding DNA: TGTGCCAGCAGTTACCCGACAGGGGGGCAGCCCCAGCATTTT.